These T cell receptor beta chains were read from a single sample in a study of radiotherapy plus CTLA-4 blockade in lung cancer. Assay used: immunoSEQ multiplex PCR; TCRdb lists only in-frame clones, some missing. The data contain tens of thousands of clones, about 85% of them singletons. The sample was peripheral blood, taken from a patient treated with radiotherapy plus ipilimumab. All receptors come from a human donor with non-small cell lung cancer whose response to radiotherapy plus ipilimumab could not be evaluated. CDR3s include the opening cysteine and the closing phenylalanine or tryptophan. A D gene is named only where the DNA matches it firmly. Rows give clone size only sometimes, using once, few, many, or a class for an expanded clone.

CDR3 protein: CASSIAGYGYTF
CDR3 DNA: TGTGCCAGTAGTATAGCCGGCTATGGCTACACCTTC
CDR3 length: 12
clone size: NA
D gene: NA
V gene: TRBV19
J gene: TRBJ1-2

CDR3 protein: CASSVAPDSSYEQYF
CDR3 DNA: TGTGCCAGCAGCGTAGCCCCGGACAGTTCCTACGAGCAGTACTTC
CDR3 length: 15
clone size: NA
D gene: NA
V gene: TRBV9
J gene: TRBJ2-7

CDR3 protein: CASIMDRGVDEQYF
CDR3 DNA: TGTGCCAGCATCATGGACAGGGGGGTTGACGAGCAGTACTTC
CDR3 length: 14
clone size: once
D gene: TRBD1
V gene: TRBV6-1
J gene: TRBJ2-7

CDR3 protein: CASNDRNQPQHF
CDR3 DNA: TGTGCCAGCAATGACAGGAATCAGCCCCAGCATTTT
CDR3 length: 12
clone size: few
D gene: NA
V gene: TRBV6-5
J gene: TRBJ1-5

CDR3 protein: CASSSTRLGVLSGELFF
CDR3 DNA: TGTGCCAGCAGCTCCACCAGACTAGGAGTTCTTTCCGGGGAGCTGTTTTTT
CDR3 length: 17
clone size: NA
D gene: NA
V gene: TRBV7-2
J gene: TRBJ2-2

CDR3 protein: CASSSFRGGIGKQYF
CDR3 DNA: TGTGCCAGCAGTTCTTTCAGGGGTGGAATCGGGAAGCAGTACTTC
CDR3 length: 15
clone size: NA
D gene: NA
V gene: TRBV28
J gene: TRBJ2-7

CDR3 protein: CASSLSRREQFF
CDR3 DNA: TGTGCCAGCAGCCTATCACGTCGTGAGCAGTTCTTC
CDR3 length: 12
clone size: once
D gene: NA
V gene: TRBV7-2
J gene: TRBJ2-1

CDR3 protein: CASSPGTSGPSTDTQYF
CDR3 DNA: TGTGCCAGCAGTCCGGGGACTAGCGGGCCTAGCACAGATACGCAGTATTTT
CDR3 length: 17
clone size: NA
D gene: TRBD2
V gene: TRBV28
J gene: TRBJ2-3

CDR3 protein: CASSPGGSGLDNEQFF
CDR3 DNA: TGCGCCAGCAGCCCCGGGGGTAGCGGGTTGGACAATGAGCAGTTCTTC
CDR3 length: 16
clone size: NA
D gene: TRBD2
V gene: TRBV5-1
J gene: TRBJ2-1

CDR3 protein: CASSIGFSPLHF
CDR3 DNA: TGTGCCAGCAGTATCGGGTTTTCACCCCTCCACTTT
CDR3 length: 12
clone size: NA
D gene: NA
V gene: TRBV28
J gene: TRBJ1-6

CDR3 protein: CASSLSTGTQYF
CDR3 DNA: TGTGCCAGCAGCTTATCAACGGGTACGCAGTATTTT
CDR3 length: 12
clone size: NA
D gene: NA
V gene: TRBV7-2
J gene: TRBJ2-3

CDR3 protein: CASRGGTGNYGYTF
CDR3 DNA: TGTGCCAGCAGGGGAGGGACGGGAAACTATGGCTACACCTTC
CDR3 length: 14
clone size: NA
D gene: NA
V gene: TRBV2
J gene: TRBJ1-2

CDR3 protein: CASNPGGDHFYEQYF
CDR3 DNA: TGTGCCAGCAATCCGGGAGGCGACCACTTTTACGAGCAGTACTTC
CDR3 length: 15
clone size: NA
D gene: TRBD2
V gene: TRBV27
J gene: TRBJ2-7

CDR3 protein: CASSSDRGPYEQYF
CDR3 DNA: TGTGCCAGCAGCTCAGACAGGGGGCCCTACGAGCAGTACTTC
CDR3 length: 14
clone size: NA
D gene: TRBD1
V gene: TRBV5-4
J gene: TRBJ2-7

CDR3 protein: CASSLTFGVSHEQYF
CDR3 DNA: TGTGCCAGCAGCTTAACCTTCGGGGTTTCCCACGAGCAGTACTTC
CDR3 length: 15
clone size: NA
D gene: NA
V gene: TRBV7-3
J gene: TRBJ2-7

CDR3 protein: CSVTGTSQSYEQYF
CDR3 DNA: TGCAGCGTCACCGGGACTAGCCAATCCTACGAGCAGTACTTC
CDR3 length: 14
clone size: NA
D gene: TRBD2
V gene: TRBV29-1
J gene: TRBJ2-7

CDR3 protein: CASSIGLQDGYTF
CDR3 DNA: TGTGCCAGTAGTATAGGTCTTCAGGATGGCTACACCTTC
CDR3 length: 13
clone size: NA
D gene: NA
V gene: TRBV19
J gene: TRBJ1-2

CDR3 protein: CASSEWEVREANEQFF
CDR3 DNA: TGTGCCAGCAGCGAGTGGGAGGTGCGGGAGGCCAATGAGCAGTTCTTC
CDR3 length: 16
clone size: once
D gene: TRBD2
V gene: TRBV5-5
J gene: TRBJ2-1

CDR3 protein: CASAGGSSRAKNIQYF
CDR3 DNA: TGTGCCAGCGCGGGCGGGAGTTCGAGAGCCAAAAACATTCAGTACTTC
CDR3 length: 16
clone size: NA
D gene: TRBD2
V gene: TRBV27
J gene: TRBJ2-4

CDR3 protein: CASSTAGTSGRAGETQYF
CDR3 DNA: TGTGCCAGCAGCACCGCCGGGACTAGCGGGAGGGCTGGAGAGACCCAGTACTTC
CDR3 length: 18
clone size: NA
D gene: TRBD2
V gene: TRBV7-3
J gene: TRBJ2-5

CDR3 protein: CASSFPRREKETQYF
CDR3 DNA: TGTGCCAGCAGTTTCCCGAGGCGGGAGAAAGAGACCCAGTACTTC
CDR3 length: 15
clone size: few
D gene: TRBD2
V gene: TRBV28
J gene: TRBJ2-5

CDR3 protein: CASGNGQYYGYTF
CDR3 DNA: TGTGCCAGTGGGAACGGACAGTACTATGGCTACACCTTC
CDR3 length: 13
clone size: NA
D gene: NA
V gene: TRBV19
J gene: TRBJ1-2

CDR3 protein: CASSSYDRGLNEQFF
CDR3 DNA: TGTGCCAGCAGTTCCTACGACAGGGGGCTAAATGAGCAGTTCTTC
CDR3 length: 15
clone size: NA
D gene: TRBD1
V gene: TRBV28
J gene: TRBJ2-1